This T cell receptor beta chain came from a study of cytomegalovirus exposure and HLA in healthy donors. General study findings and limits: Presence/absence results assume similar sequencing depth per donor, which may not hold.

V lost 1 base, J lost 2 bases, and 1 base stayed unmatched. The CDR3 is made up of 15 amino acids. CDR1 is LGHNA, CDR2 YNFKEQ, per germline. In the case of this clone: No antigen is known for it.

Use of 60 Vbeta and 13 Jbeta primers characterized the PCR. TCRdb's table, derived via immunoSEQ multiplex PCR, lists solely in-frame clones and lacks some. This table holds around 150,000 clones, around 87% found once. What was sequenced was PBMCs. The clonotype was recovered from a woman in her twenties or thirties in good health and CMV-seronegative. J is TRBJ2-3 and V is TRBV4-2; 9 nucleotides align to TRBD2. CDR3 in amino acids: CASSQVAGDTDTQYF. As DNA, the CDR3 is TGTGCCAGCAGCCAAGTAGCGGGAGACACAGATACGCAGTATTTT.